The 17 T cell receptor beta chains listed next were all sequenced from one sample in a study of blood T cell repertoires in COVID-19. Produced via immunoSEQ multiplex PCR; TCRdb's table is partial and in-frame only. Here the sample spans under 450,000 clones, 86% being singletons. The source material was peripheral blood. These receptors were obtained from a woman aged 60-75 years with COVID-19, enrolled during active disease.

The chain employs TRBV2 and TRBJ1-1; D might be TRBD1 (5 bases). V was pared by 9 bases and J by 0 bases, with 11 bases between. Germline V lookup: CDR1 SNHLY, CDR2 FYNNEI. This CDR3 spans 13 amino acids. CDR3 protein: CASQGSLNTEAFF. The CDR3 DNA follows: TGTGCCAGTCAGGGATCCCTGAACACTGAAGCTTTCTTT.

V gene TRBV6-1 combines with J gene TRBJ1-3; possible D gene TRBD1, 5 bases. Germline lookup yields CDR1 MNHNS and CDR2 SASEGT. Deletions cut 0 bases from V and 0 bases from J, with 12 bases between. The CDR3 contains 17 residues. The CDR3 sequence is CASSEAPGLRSGNTIYF. The CDR3 nucleotides read TGTGCCAGCAGTGAAGCCCCGGGACTTCGCTCTGGAAACACCATATATTTT.

CDR3 DNA sequence: TGTGCCACCATAAGATGGACAGGGGTCGGGGCCAACGTCCTGACTTTC. It specifies CATIRWTGVGANVLTF. The chain employs TRBV18 and TRBJ2-6, with 9 bases matching TRBD1. This CDR3 spans 16 amino acids. V was pared by 10 bases and J by 4 bases, with 11 bases of the junction left unmatched. From germline, CDR1 is KGHSH and CDR2 LQKENI. The variable domain in full, completed from reference TRBV18 and TRBJ2-6, reads NAGVMQNPRHLVRRRGQEARLRCSPMKGHSHVYWYRQLPEEGLKFMVYLQKENIIDESGMPKERFSAEFPKEGPSILRIQQVVRGDSAAYFCATIRWTGVGANVLTFGAGSRLTVL.

This sequence joins TRBV30 and TRBJ1-4; TRBD1 matches 7 bases. Germline V CDR1 and CDR2: GTSNPN, SVGIG (reference sequence). V lost 8 bases to trimming and J lost 0 bases; unmatched junction nucleotides: 9. This CDR3 is built from 15 residues. The CDR3 here is CAGRDRPSTNEKLFF. DNA of the CDR3: TGTGCCGGACGGGACAGACCATCAACTAATGAAAAACTGTTTTTT.

The CDR3 nucleotides read TGTGCCAGCAGCTTATTGGTGGGGGGCACCGGGGAGCTGTTTTTT. Its protein product is CASSLLVGGTGELFF. This chain uses TRBV11-2 with TRBJ2-2; D may be TRBD2 (6 bases). V was clipped by 2 bases and J by 4 bases, with 11 bases between them. The CDR3 extends over 15 amino acids. Germline CDR1 is SGHAT and CDR2 is FQNNGV.

The chain links TRBV6-2 or TRBV6-3 to TRBJ2-3, with 7 nucleotides matching TRBD1. The ends lost 0 bases at V and 6 bases at J; junction bases unmatched: 6. This CDR3 is built from 15 residues. Germline lookup yields CDR1 MNHEY and CDR2 SVGEGT. The CDR3 DNA reads as TGTGCCAGCAGTTACTCGAGACAGGGCGGGGATACGCAGTATTTT. Its protein product is CASSYSRQGGDTQYF.

This chain connects TRBV5-4 to TRBJ1-4; tentative D call: TRBD1 (5 bases). CDR3 length: 14 residues. Germline CDR1 and CDR2: SGHNT and YYREEE (reference sequence). Deletions cut 5 bases from V and 5 bases from J, with 13 bases between. The CDR3 nucleotides are TGTGCCAGCAGACGAATGGGGGGGAATGAAAAACTGTTTTTT. Translation gives CASRRMGGNEKLFF.

This clone showed up just once. CDR3 nucleotide sequence: TGTGCCAGCCGACCTAGCGGGGGGGCAGTTGCAGATACGCAGTATTTT. Amino acids: CASRPSGGAVADTQYF. The chain joins TRBV4-2 to TRBJ2-3, with 12 nucleotides matching TRBD2. CDR1 and CDR2 from the germline V gene are LGHNA and YNFKEQ. V lost 8 bases, J lost 4 bases, and 10 bases stayed unmatched. The CDR3 is 16 amino acids.

The chain joins TRBV9 to TRBJ2-7; 8 nucleotides line up with TRBD1. V trimming: 4 bases; J trimming: 1 base; junction bases outside the gene matches: 4. CDR1 is SGDLS, CDR2 YYNGEE, per germline. There are 14 residues in the CDR3. Written as DNA, the CDR3 is TGTGCCAGCAGCCCCCGGGACAGGTCCTACGAGCAGTACTTC. Translated, it gives CASSPRDRSYEQYF.

On this clone: A junction boundary mismatches the germline segment, possibly from a read error. The chain combines TRBV4-1 with TRBJ1-3; TRBD1 aligns across 10 bases. CDR1 is MGHRA, CDR2 YSYEKL, per germline. The CDR3 contains 18 residues. CDR3: CASNQGQGGIFSGNTIYF. The CDR3 nucleotides read TGCGCCAGCAACCAAGGACAGGGGGGAATTTTCTCTGGAAACACCATATATTTT.

The genes are TRBV7-9 and TRBJ1-2; 9 nucleotides line up with TRBD1. Germline V gene sequence: CDR1 SEHNR, CDR2 FQNEAQ (reference sequence). Trimming at V came to 5 bases and at J to 2 bases, leaving 15 bases not matched to a gene. The CDR3 consists of 18 residues. This CDR3 is CASSKTATGQGRNYGYTF. The CDR3 region has the DNA TGTGCCAGCAGCAAGACCGCCACCGGACAGGGGAGAAACTATGGCTACACCTTC.

The J gene is TRBJ2-1, the V gene TRBV5-6, with 8 bases fitting TRBD1. This CDR3 has 12 amino acids. CDR1 and CDR2 from the germline V gene are SGHDT and YYEEEE. V trimming: 3 bases; J trimming: 12 bases; junction bases outside the gene matches: 5. The CDR3 DNA sequence: TGTGCCAGCAGCTACGGCACAGGGGGGCAGTTCTTC. As protein: CASSYGTGGQFF.

This chain uses TRBV19 with TRBJ2-4, with a tentative D call TRBD2 (5 bases). This CDR3 is 14 amino acids long. Trimming removed 3 bases from V and 0 bases from J, with 6 bases in between. Per germline, CDR1 LNHDA and CDR2 SQIVND (reference sequence). CDR3 in DNA: TGTGCCAGTAGTATCGGGATAGCCAAAAACATTCAGTACTTC. This gives the protein CASSIGIAKNIQYF.

This chain links TRBV6-5 with TRBJ1-2; the match to TRBD1 covers 8 bases. This CDR3 has 15 residues. Looked up from germline, CDR1 is MNHEY and CDR2 is SVGAGI. The trim removed 4 bases at V and 3 bases at J, leaving 7 bases unmatched. CDR3 residues: CASSSYQGADYGYTF. As DNA, the CDR3 is TGTGCCAGCAGTTCCTATCAGGGGGCGGACTATGGCTACACCTTC.

The chain employs TRBV13 and TRBJ2-3; TRBD2 matches 9 bases. The CDR3 contains 15 residues. CDR1 and CDR2 (germline): PRHDT, FYEKMQ (reference sequence). V gave up 6 bases and J gave up 3 bases; unmatched junction bases: 7. The CDR3 sequence: CASRPTSGSTDTQYF. DNA for the CDR3: TGTGCCAGCAGACCTACTAGCGGGTCTACAGATACGCAGTATTTT.

CDR3 loop: CASSKGNRGGRNEQFF. The CDR3 coding sequence is TGTGCCAGCAGCAAAGGGAATAGGGGGGGAAGGAATGAGCAGTTCTTC. This chain joins TRBV21-1 and TRBJ2-1; the table's D gene call, TRBD2, was not cross checked with the DNA. TRBV21-1 is a listed pseudogene. The CDR3 sequence is 16 residues long.

The J gene is TRBJ2-5, the V gene TRBV11-3, with 14 bases identical to TRBD2. Germline V gene lookup returns CDR1 SGHNT and CDR2 YENEEA. Losses at the gene ends were 5 bases for V and 2 bases for J; bases not matched to a gene: 4. The CDR3 has 16 amino acids. This CDR3 is CASSQGLAGGQETQYF. The CDR3 DNA reads as TGTGCCAGCAGCCAAGGACTAGCGGGGGGACAAGAGACCCAGTACTTC.